The sequence of this T cell receptor (beta chain) was determined in a study of OX40 agonist ivuxolimab in advanced cancers. Findings and caveats of the study: Expanded peripheral T cells had an undetermined antigen specificity. At doses 0.1 to 3.0 mg/kg, CD4+ and CD8+ clones expanded.

This clone has a single count. Antigen unknown. The protocol was immunoSEQ multiplex PCR, while the TCRdb copy is restricted to in-frame clones and leaves out a portion. The sample lists tens of thousands of clones, 85% occurring once. V dropped 0 bases and J dropped 4 bases, with 7 bases sitting between them. Germline assignment: CDR1 SGHRS and CDR2 YFSETQ. The CDR3 contains 14 residues. The chain recombines TRBV5-1 with TRBJ2-2; D unresolved. The TCR originated in an adult with an advanced solid tumor such as melanoma, head and neck, liver or kidney cancer. Sequenced here: CD4+ or CD8+ T cells sorted from blood, sampled in a trial of the OX40 agonist ivuxolimab. The CDR3 spells CASSLGQFTGELFF. In nucleotides, the CDR3 is TGCGCCAGCAGCTTGGGGCAGTTCACCGGGGAGCTGTTTTTT.